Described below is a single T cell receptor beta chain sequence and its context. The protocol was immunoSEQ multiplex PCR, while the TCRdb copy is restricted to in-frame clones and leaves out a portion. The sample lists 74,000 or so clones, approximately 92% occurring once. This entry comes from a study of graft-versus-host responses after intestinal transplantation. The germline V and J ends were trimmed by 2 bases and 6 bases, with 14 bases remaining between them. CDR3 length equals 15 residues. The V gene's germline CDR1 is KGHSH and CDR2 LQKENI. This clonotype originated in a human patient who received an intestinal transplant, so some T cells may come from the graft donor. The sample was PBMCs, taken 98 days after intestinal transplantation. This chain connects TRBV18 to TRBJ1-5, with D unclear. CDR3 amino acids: CASSPTGSPIQPQHF. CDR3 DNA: TGTGCCAGCTCACCAACCGGTAGTCCCATTCAGCCCCAGCATTTT.